This T cell receptor beta chain appears in the sequencing data of a study of blood T cell repertoires in COVID-19. For recovered donors of Cohort 3, there were two negative PCRs, clearance, or symptom resolution. The authors' processing: Reference gene primers were amplified, and this amplification served to estimate nucleated cell counts. Clones were sequenced by immunoSEQ multiplex PCR, and TCRdb holds only the in-frame ones, with some missing. That table gives V, J and clone size, and the DNA gave D and trimming. There are more than 300,000 clones in the sample; about nine tenths occur only once, and around 9.3% lies in the top ten. The TCR comes from a young woman who had recovered from COVID-19. Input material: PBMCs or T cells enriched from blood (not recorded which).

The DNA of the CDR3 is TGTGCCAGCAGCCATGACTGGACAGCGGCGGGCTATGGCTACACCTTC. This gives the protein CASSHDWTAAGYGYTF. The chain recombines TRBV3-1 (or the pseudogene TRBV3-2) with TRBJ1-2, with a tentative D call TRBD1 (6 bases). CDR1 and CDR2 (germline): LGHDT, YNNKEL (reference sequence). Trimming removed 3 bases at V and 4 bases at J, with 18 bases between. This CDR3 comprises 16 residues.